The 30 T cell receptor beta chains below come from one sample, sequenced in a study of Ad26.COV2.S vaccination and SARS-CoV-2 variants. Only in-frame clones appear in the TCRdb table, and some are missing; sequencing was by immunoSEQ multiplex PCR. The sample has around 450,000 clones; about 88% are singletons. Treatment here: about 20 received Ad26.COV2.S at low or high dose, single or two shots; a few received placebo; per-sample allocation not given. Vaccine and placebo recipients were sampled on day 63 after the first injection. Specimen: peripheral blood, collected in a trial of Ad26.COV2.S vaccine versus placebo. Every receptor here comes from a person between 18 and 65 years old who received the Ad26.COV2.S COVID-19 vaccine or a placebo.

This chain links TRBV5-6 with TRBJ1-4; TRBD1 is a possible D gene (5 bases). Germline-derived CDR1 and CDR2 are SGHDT and YYEEEE. This CDR3 has 15 amino acids. V was shortened by 0 bases and J by 4 bases, with 10 bases between the two germline ends. For the CDR3, the DNA is TGTGCCAGCAGCTTGGCGGGACGGGGTAATGAAAAACTGTTTTTT. It is translated as CASSLAGRGNEKLFF.

The genes are TRBV7-2 and TRBJ1-2, with D possibly matching TRBD1 (5 bases). Germline V gene sequence: CDR1 SGHTA, CDR2 FQGNSA. This CDR3 comprises 13 residues. V was pared by 6 bases and J by 2 bases, with 10 bases between. The CDR3 DNA reads as TGTGCCAGCAGGGAGACAGCGAACTATGGCTACACCTTC. Protein product: CASRETANYGYTF.

J is TRBJ2-3 and V is TRBV18; 9 positions agree with TRBD2. J gave up 1 base and V 4 bases, and 9 bases lay outside the gene matches. This CDR3 has 17 residues. Germline loops: CDR1 KGHSH, CDR2 LQKENI. CDR3 sequence (DNA): TGTGCCAGCTCACTGATAGCGGGAGTGGTTGGCACAGATACGCAGTATTTT. It codes for CASSLIAGVVGTDTQYF.

V gene TRBV5-5 combines with J gene TRBJ1-1; TRBD1 might be the D (5 bases). Germline CDR1 and CDR2: SGHKS and YYEKEE (reference sequence). CDR3 length: 12 residues. V lost 4 bases and J lost 11, with 15 bases in between. In nucleotides, the CDR3 is TGTGCCAGCAGCATAAACACAGGAGAGGCTTTCTTT. This translates into CASSINTGEAFF.

V is TRBV28 and J is TRBJ1-4; D is undetermined. Germline V gene data show CDR1 as MDHEN and CDR2 as SYDVKM. The CDR3 covers 16 residues. Trimming cost V 6 bases and J 2 bases, with 16 bases left between them. In DNA form, the CDR3 reads TGTGCCAGCAGCCCCCCACTGGCGCCCACTAATGAAAAACTGTTTTTT. Residues: CASSPPLAPTNEKLFF.

The chain uses TRBV11-3 and TRBJ2-3; D is possibly TRBD2 (5 bases). V lost 3 bases, J lost 2 bases, and 9 bases lay in between. Germline V gene lookup returns CDR1 SGHNT and CDR2 YENEEA. The CDR3 loop spans 14 amino acids. This CDR3 is CASSLDSYTDTQYF. CDR3 sequence (DNA): TGTGCCAGCAGCTTGGACTCATACACAGATACGCAGTATTTT.

This chain links TRBV2 with TRBJ1-4; 9 positions match TRBD1. Germline V gives CDR1 SNHLY, CDR2 FYNNEI. J gave up 5 bases and V 6 bases, and 7 bases lay outside the gene matches. This CDR3 spans 15 amino acids. Here the CDR3 reads CASRFQGQGNEKLFF. The DNA of the CDR3 is TGTGCCAGCAGGTTTCAAGGACAGGGGAATGAAAAACTGTTTTTT.

The chain employs TRBV10-3 and TRBJ1-1; maybe TRBD1 (6 bases). Trimming took off 8 bases at V and 4 bases at J, with 17 bases between the two ends. Germline CDR1 ENHRY, CDR2 SYGVKD. The CDR3 has 14 residues. CDR3 in amino acids: CAISGGGRSTEAFF. In nucleotides, the CDR3 is TGTGCCATCTCGGGAGGGGGACGGAGCACTGAAGCTTTCTTT.

This rearrangement joins TRBV30 to TRBJ2-3; D is ambiguous. Germline loops: CDR1 GTSNPN, CDR2 SVGIG (reference sequence). Trimming took 2 bases from V and 2 from J, leaving 14 bases between them. The CDR3 runs to 15 residues. Written as DNA, the CDR3 is TGTGCCTGGAGTCTACGTTCTAAATACACAGATACGCAGTATTTT. It is translated as CAWSLRSKYTDTQYF. The full variable domain, rest sourced from reference TRBV30 and TRBJ2-3, is SQTIHQWPATLVQPVGSPLSLECTVEGTSNPNLYWYRQAAGRGLQLLFYSVGIGQISSEVPQNLSASRPQDRQFILSSKKLLLSDSGFYLCAWSLRSKYTDTQYFGPGTRLTVL.

The CDR3 protein is CASSQGGRANEKLFF. CDR3 DNA sequence: TGCGCCAGCAGCCAAGGGGGGCGGGCCAATGAAAAACTGTTTTTT. The V call is TRBV4-3, the J call TRBJ1-4, with a weak D call TRBD1 (6 bases). The germline V and J ends were trimmed by 1 base and 5 bases, with 11 bases remaining between them. This CDR3 comprises 15 residues. Germline loops: CDR1 LGHNA, CDR2 YSLEER.

V usage is TRBV11-3 and J usage is TRBJ2-1; TRBD2 matches at 7 bases. Germline CDR1 is SGHNT and CDR2 is YENEEA. Trimming took 4 bases from V and 3 from J; bases not matched to a gene: 9. The CDR3 runs 16 residues. For the CDR3, the DNA is TGTGCCAGCAGCTGGCAAAGCGGGGTCAACTACAATGAGCAGTTCTTC. Its translation is CASSWQSGVNYNEQFF.

This rearrangement joins TRBV15 to TRBJ1-4; 10 bases match TRBD1. This CDR3 contains 14 residues. With V trimmed by 5 bases and J by 7 bases, 4 bases remained unmatched. Germline assignment: CDR1 LNHNV and CDR2 YYDKDF (reference sequence). The DNA for the CDR3 is TGTGCCACCAGCGCCGGGACAGGGGTTGAAAAACTGTTTTTT. This gives the protein CATSAGTGVEKLFF.

This clone was found once. This chain links TRBV24-1 with TRBJ1-5, with 9 bases matching TRBD1. Germline V gene lookup returns CDR1 KGHDR and CDR2 SFDVKD. CDR3 length: 17 amino acids. V shed 3 bases and J 3 bases; nucleotides not matched to a gene: 8. The CDR3 sequence: CATSDPSTGGDNQPQHF. The CDR3 DNA reads TGTGCCACCAGTGATCCATCGACAGGGGGTGACAATCAGCCCCAGCATTTT.

This clone was picked up one time. The chain recombines TRBV5-6 with TRBJ2-7, with no clear D. This CDR3 region has 14 residues. The germline V gene has CDR1 SGHDT and CDR2 YYEEEE. The V end was cut by 1 base, the J end by 3 bases, with 11 bases between. CDR3 bases: TGTGCCAGCAGCTTGATGGGCAGAGTCTACGAGCAGTACTTC. It translates to CASSLMGRVYEQYF.

The CDR3 sequence is CASSQGYEQYV. Here the CDR3 DNA reads TGTGCCAGCAGTCAGGGGTACGAGCAGTACGTC. V and J are TRBV12-3 or TRBV12-4 and TRBJ2-7; D might be TRBD1 (6 bases). This CDR3 region has 11 residues. V lost 5 bases to trimming and J lost 4 bases, with 6 bases between them.

This chain links TRBV7-7 with TRBJ2-2; D perhaps matches TRBD2 (5 bases). The germline V and J ends were trimmed by 10 bases and 3 bases, with 21 bases remaining between them. CDR1 is SSHAT, CDR2 FNYEAQ, per germline (reference sequence). CDR3 size: 16 residues. The CDR3 spells CATQPLGGLDTGELFF. Here the CDR3 DNA reads TGTGCCACCCAGCCCCTCGGAGGTCTGGACACCGGGGAGCTGTTTTTT.

V gene TRBV7-2 combines with J gene TRBJ1-4; unclear D gene. The CDR3 is made up of 14 amino acids. Germline assignment: CDR1 SGHTA and CDR2 FQGNSA. Deletions cut 3 bases from V and 4 bases from J, with 9 bases between. DNA of the CDR3: TGTGCCAGCAGCTTTACACCGAGTAATGAAAAACTGTTTTTT. This codes for CASSFTPSNEKLFF.

The chain couples TRBV5-1 to TRBJ2-1; no reliable D call. Per the germline V gene, CDR1 is SGHRS and CDR2 is YFSETQ. The CDR3 covers 11 residues. V dropped 4 bases and J dropped 9 bases, with 8 bases sitting between them. The CDR3 nucleotides are TGCGCCAGCAGCCCTCCGGGTGAGCAGTTCTTC. It translates to CASSPPGEQFF. Drawing the rest from reference TRBV5-1 and TRBJ2-1, the complete variable domain is KAGVTQTPRYLIKTRGQQVTLSCSPISGHRSVSWYQQTPGQGLQFLFEYFSETQRNKGNFPGRFSGRQFSNSRSEMNVSTLELGDSALYLCASSPPGEQFFGPGTRLTVL.

The V gene is TRBV4-3, the J gene TRBJ2-2, with D unclear. Looked up from germline, CDR1 is LGHNA and CDR2 is YSLEER. Trimming removed 4 bases at V and 3 bases at J, with 15 bases between. The CDR3 spans 16 residues. The CDR3 spells CASSLSPGSDTGELFF. The CDR3 DNA is TGCGCCAGCAGCCTAAGCCCTGGGTCCGACACCGGGGAGCTGTTTTTT.

In DNA form, the CDR3 reads TGTGCCAGCAGCCCGGGGACGGCGTATAGCACAGATACGCAGTATTTT. This encodes CASSPGTAYSTDTQYF. The chain uses TRBV7-8 and TRBJ2-3; possibly TRBD1 or TRBD2 for D (5 bases each). Germline assignment: CDR1 SGHVS and CDR2 FQNEAQ. This CDR3 has 16 amino acids. V gave up 5 bases and J gave up 0 bases, with 15 bases separating them.

This clone was observed once. In nucleotides, the CDR3 is TGTGCCAGTAAGACAGGGGGCGCGTCCGGGGAGCTGTTTTTT. The encoded protein is CASKTGGASGELFF. This chain links TRBV19 with TRBJ2-2, with 10 bases matching TRBD1. The CDR3 has 14 amino acids. Unmatched junction bases numbered 5, after V lost 7 bases and J lost 6 bases. Germline-derived CDR1 and CDR2 are LNHDA and SQIVND (reference sequence). Combining the CDR3 with reference TRBV19 and TRBJ2-2 gives the whole variable domain DGGITQSPKYLFRKEGQNVTLSCEQNLNHDAMYWYRQDPGQGLRLIYYSQIVNDFQKGDIAEGYSVSREKKESFPLTVTSAQKNPTAFYLCASKTGGASGELFFGEGSRLTVL.

A single count supports this clone. This chain joins TRBV5-4 and TRBJ2-3; weak D call: TRBD2 (5 bases). V lost 1 base, J lost 4 bases, and 10 bases lay in between. The CDR3 consists of 14 residues. Germline values: CDR1 SGHNT, CDR2 YYREEE (reference sequence). The CDR3, as DNA: TGTGCCAGCAGCTTGAGCGGCGTGGCAGATACGCAGTATTTT. Translating it yields CASSLSGVADTQYF.

This clone has only one observation. This CDR3 reads CASSMTGGLTYEQYV. The CDR3 DNA reads TGTGCCAGCAGCATGACAGGGGGCTTGACCTACGAGCAGTACGTC. The chain has TRBV6-5 and TRBJ2-7; 10 bases are shared with TRBD1. The CDR3 covers 15 residues. Unmatched junction bases numbered 7, after V lost 6 bases and J lost 2 bases. Germline V lookup: CDR1 MNHEY, CDR2 SVGAGI.

The genes are TRBV5-1 and TRBJ1-4, with 7 bases that match TRBD1. The germline CDR1 and CDR2 sequences are SGHRS and YFSETQ. The trim removed 0 bases at V and 8 bases at J, leaving 10 bases unmatched. The CDR3 spans 16 residues. The CDR3 nucleotides are TGCGCCAGCAGCTTGGGAGTACAGGGGACCGGGGAAAAACTGTTTTTT. It specifies CASSLGVQGTGEKLFF.

The chain employs TRBV5-1 and TRBJ1-2, with no clear D. The germline gives CDR1 SGHRS, CDR2 YFSETQ. The length of the CDR3 is 14 residues. Trimming removed 0 bases at V and 4 bases at J, with 10 bases between. The CDR3, as DNA: TGCGCCAGCAGCTTGGATATGGTTGGCTATGGCTACACCTTC. Its translation: CASSLDMVGYGYTF.

The chain is built from TRBV7-2 and TRBJ1-2; D gene uncertain. The CDR3 consists of 14 residues. CDR1 is SGHTA, CDR2 FQGNSA, per germline. The V end lost 2 bases, the J end lost 9 bases, and 16 bases lay between the germline ends. CDR3: CASSLRPTMGSYTF. CDR3 DNA: TGTGCCAGCAGCTTACGACCCACCATGGGGAGCTACACCTTC.

V and J are TRBV5-4 and TRBJ1-4, with 9 bases aligning to TRBD1. Germline CDR1 and CDR2: SGHNT and YYREEE (reference sequence). The CDR3 sequence is 15 residues long. The junction had 5 bases not matched to a gene; V was cut back by 3 bases and J by 5 bases. The CDR3, as DNA: TGTGCCAGCAGCTACAAGGGGACAGGGAATGAAAAACTGTTTTTT. This encodes CASSYKGTGNEKLFF.

The chain is built from TRBV6-1 and TRBJ2-2; D possibly corresponds to TRBD1 (6 bases). Deletions cut 0 bases from V and 3 bases from J, with 8 bases between. This CDR3 region has 15 residues. From germline, CDR1 is MNHNS and CDR2 SASEGT. The CDR3 spells CASSEAPGDTGELFF. The CDR3 coding sequence is TGTGCCAGCAGTGAAGCCCCAGGGGACACCGGGGAGCTGTTTTTT.

This chain links TRBV13 with TRBJ2-7; 11 nucleotides align to TRBD2. There are 15 residues in the CDR3. Germline V lookup: CDR1 PRHDT, CDR2 FYEKMQ (reference sequence). Trimming took 5 bases from V and 4 from J; bases not matched to a gene: 7. The CDR3 DNA follows: TGTGCCAGCAGCCCCACTAGCGGGGGCTCGTACGAGCAGTACTTC. It specifies CASSPTSGGSYEQYF.

The chain couples TRBV9 to TRBJ2-3; 9 bases line up with TRBD1. Germline V gene sequence: CDR1 SGDLS, CDR2 YYNGEE. V dropped 0 bases and J dropped 5; count of bases not matched to a gene: 4. This CDR3 comprises 15 residues. The chain's CDR3 is CASSVGGTGLDTQYF. In DNA form, the CDR3 reads TGTGCCAGCAGCGTAGGCGGGACAGGGCTAGATACGCAGTATTTT.